A single sample gave rise to the 5 T cell receptor beta chains below, sequenced in a study of T cell repertoires in cytomegalovirus infection. For these TCRs, the target antigens are not known. MiXCR, run by TCRdb on the reads, gives a single entry per CDR3 protein. The sample carries about 150,000 distinct CDR3 sequences, 30% to 40% recorded once. Sequences were derived from CD8+ T cells from cultured PBMCs, sampled from culture after CMV antigen stimulation. Receptor source: a human donor in good health (CMV status not recorded). Some clones in this sample may be carry-over from other donors' samples.

The rearrangement uses TRBV7-9 and TRBJ1-1; TRBD1 agrees at 11 bases. CDR1 and CDR2 (germline): SEHNR, FQNEAQ (reference sequence). This CDR3 has 17 residues. V was clipped by 1 base and J by 4 bases; unmatched bases: 8. The CDR3 protein is CASSLGRDRGKITEAFF. The CDR3 nucleotides read TGTGCCAGCAGCTTAGGCCGGGACAGGGGGAAAATCACTGAAGCTTTCTTT. The full variable domain, in which reference TRBV7-9 and TRBJ1-1 provide the parts outside the CDR3, is DTGVSQNPRHKITKRGQNVTFRCDPISEHNRLYWYRQTLGQGPEFLTYFQNEAQLEKSRLLSDRFSAERPKGSFSTLEIQRTEQGDSAMYLCASSLGRDRGKITEAFFGQGTRLTVV.

The rearrangement uses TRBV20-1 and TRBJ2-2; D possibly corresponds to TRBD2 (5 bases). Germline lookup yields CDR1 DFQATT and CDR2 SNEGSKA (reference sequence). With 4 bases removed from V and 6 bases from J, the gap between germline ends came to 9 bases. This CDR3 comprises 12 residues. CDR3 protein: CSAKSSAGELFF. The CDR3 DNA sequence: TGCAGTGCTAAAAGTAGCGCCGGGGAGCTGTTTTTT.

This clonotype was observed many times. The chain links TRBV27 to TRBJ1-2; 7 positions match TRBD1. The CDR3 sequence is 13 residues long. The ends lost 10 bases at V and 3 bases at J; junction bases unmatched: 8. CDR1 and CDR2 (germline): MNHEY, SMNVEV (reference sequence). The CDR3 region has the DNA TGTGCCATGGGGACAGCGCAGCACTATGGCTACACCTTC. This translates into CAMGTAQHYGYTF.

This clonotype came up a few times. V is TRBV5-6 and J is TRBJ2-7; either TRBD1 or TRBD2 may fit D (7 bases each). This CDR3 has 16 amino acids. V lost 5 bases to trimming and J lost 1 base, with 19 bases between them. Looked up from germline, CDR1 is SGHDT and CDR2 is YYEEEE. The CDR3 nucleotides read TGTGCCAGCAGTGGGGGGGAGGGGACAGATTCCTACGAGCAGTACTTC. Amino acid sequence: CASSGGEGTDSYEQYF.

This clonotype turned up a few times. The genes are TRBV19 and TRBJ2-5; 10 nucleotides match TRBD1. The ends lost 11 bases at V and 3 bases at J; junction bases unmatched: 6. The CDR3 has 13 residues. The germline gives CDR1 LNHDA, CDR2 SQIVND (reference sequence). The CDR3 DNA sequence: TGTGCCTCAAGGGACAGGGGAAAAGAGACCCAGTACTTC. This gives the protein CASRDRGKETQYF.